A single sample is the source of the 8 T cell receptor beta chains below, sequenced in a study of T-cell reconstitution after alpha-beta-depleted transplantation in children (dated by TCRdb to 2015 to 2016). Receptors were amplified or captured by PCR. The sequencer was an Illumina HiSeq 2500. To normalize quantification of the TCRbeta repertoire, the TCR libraries were built with molecular barcoding that relied on unique molecular identifiers. The public reads were reanalyzed by TCRdb: fastp trimming at Q25, MiXCR alignment, in-frame beta chains only. Every distinct CDR3 protein forms one entry, paired with its most common genes and DNA. The sample table records 55,000 to 70,000 distinct CDR3 sequences; roughly a tenth of these occur just once. The ten largest account for under 15% of the sample. The treatment or condition label, read with the paper, signifies: allogeneic hematopoietic cell transplantation with graft depleted of TCRalphabeta T cells and CD19 B cells.

This specimen was PBMCs, taken before TCRalphabeta/CD19-depleted stem cell transplant. The receptors here all came from a boy aged 5-17 years with acute myeloid leukemia, due to receive a stem cell transplant.

This clonotype was counted ten times or more. The chain employs TRBV11-2 and TRBJ2-1; D is possibly TRBD1 (5 bases). Trimming removed 5 bases at V and 4 bases at J, with 12 bases between. Germline values: CDR1 SGHAT, CDR2 FQNNGV. The CDR3 is 14 amino acids. This CDR3 reads CASSPLQGYNEQFF. The CDR3 DNA reads TGTGCCAGCAGCCCCCTCCAGGGTTACAATGAGCAGTTCTTC.

The table lists this clonotype with many counts. V usage is TRBV5-1 and J usage is TRBJ2-3, with TRBD2 identical over 10 bases. With V trimmed by 0 bases and J by 4 bases, 8 bases remained unmatched. This CDR3 contains 17 residues. CDR1 SGHRS and CDR2 YFSETQ come from the germline V gene. The CDR3 sequence is CASSLGLLAGGPDTQYF. CDR3 DNA: TGCGCCAGCAGCTTGGGTCTTTTAGCGGGGGGACCAGATACGCAGTATTTT.

This clonotype is medium-sized. The chain carries TRBV24-1 and TRBJ2-2; no definite D call. In germline, CDR1 is KGHDR, CDR2 SFDVKD. V gave up 6 bases and J gave up 0 bases, with 7 bases separating them. CDR3 size: 14 residues. Written as DNA, the CDR3 is TGTGCCACCAGTAGCTATCCGAACACCGGGGAGCTGTTTTTT. As protein: CATSSYPNTGELFF.

This clonotype was recorded at least ten times. The chain joins TRBV29-1 to TRBJ2-1; a possible D gene is TRBD1 (7 bases). The CDR3 spans 13 residues. The germline gives CDR1 SQVTM, CDR2 ANQGSEA. V was clipped by 7 bases and J by 4 bases, with 14 bases between them. The CDR3 here is CSAGRDRYNEQFF. DNA of the CDR3: TGCAGCGCCGGGCGGGACAGATACAATGAGCAGTTCTTC.

This clonotype was recorded at least ten times. The genes are TRBV5-1 and TRBJ2-1; D gene ambiguous. Trimming shortened V by 4 bases and J by 0 bases, and 20 bases separated the two germline ends. The CDR3 loop spans 18 amino acids. Germline V gives CDR1 SGHRS, CDR2 YFSETQ. In nucleotides, the CDR3 is TGCGCCAGCAGCCGTGTAGGCCCTTCCGCGAGCTCCTACAATGAGCAGTTCTTC. The encoded protein is CASSRVGPSASSYNEQFF.

This clonotype was detected ten times or more. V and J are TRBV2 and TRBJ1-2; the D gene is possibly TRBD1 (5 bases). The CDR3 is 15 residues long. CDR1 is SNHLY, CDR2 FYNNEI, per germline. V was trimmed by 5 bases and J by 4 bases, leaving 17 bases between them. CDR3: CASSLNGQATYGYTF. DNA of the CDR3: TGTGCCAGCAGTTTAAATGGACAAGCGACCTATGGCTACACCTTC.

This clonotype occurred many times. The chain joins TRBV15 to TRBJ2-2; 10 nucleotides match TRBD1. CDR3 length equals 16 residues. Germline-derived CDR1 and CDR2 are LNHNV and YYDKDF (reference sequence). Trimming cost V 3 bases and J 4 bases; bases outside gene matches: 5. The CDR3 DNA sequence: TGTGCCACCAGCAGTGGGGGACAGGGGCCCACCGGGGAGCTGTTTTTT. This gives the protein CATSSGGQGPTGELFF.

Note on this clonotype: One end of the junction varies from germline; a read error may be responsible. V is TRBV2 and J is TRBJ1-1; TRBD1 might be the D (5 bases). The germline V gene encodes CDR1 SNHLY and CDR2 FYNNEI. CDR3 length: 19 residues. CDR3 amino acids: CTSSWFGGARGLLNTEAFF. The CDR3 region has the DNA TGTACCAGCAGTTGGTTTGGCGGGGCACGGGGCCTCTTGAACACTGAAGCTTTCTTT.